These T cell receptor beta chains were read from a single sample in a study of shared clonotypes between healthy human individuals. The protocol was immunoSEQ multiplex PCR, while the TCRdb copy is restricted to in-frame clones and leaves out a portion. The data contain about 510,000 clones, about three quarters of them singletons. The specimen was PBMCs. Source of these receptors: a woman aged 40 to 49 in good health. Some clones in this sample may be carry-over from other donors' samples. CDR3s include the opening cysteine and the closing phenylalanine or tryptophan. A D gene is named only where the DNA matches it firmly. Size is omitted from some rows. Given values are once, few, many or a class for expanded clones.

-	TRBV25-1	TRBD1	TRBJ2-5	TGTGCCAGCAGTGACCTCCGACAGGGGCTCAGGGAGACCCAGTACTTC	CASSDLRQGLRETQYF
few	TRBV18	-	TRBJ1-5	TGTGCCAGCGCAGAAATTAATCAGCCCCAGCATTTT	CASAEINQPQHF
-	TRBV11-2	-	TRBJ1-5	TGTGCCAGCAGCTTAGGCCCTGGAGGGCTCCAGCCCCAGCATTTT	CASSLGPGGLQPQHF
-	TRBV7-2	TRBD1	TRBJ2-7	TGTGCCAGCAGCGCCGGACAGGATTGGTACGAGCAGTACTTC	CASSAGQDWYEQYF
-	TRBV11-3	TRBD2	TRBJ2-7	TGTGCCAGCAGCTCAGTTAGCGGGAGTGGCGAGCAGTACTTC	CASSSVSGSGEQYF
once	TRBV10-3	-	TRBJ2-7	TGTGCCATCAGCCCGCCCGTTCCGAGCTACGAGCAGTACTTC	CAISPPVPSYEQYF
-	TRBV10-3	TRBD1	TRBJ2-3	TGTGCCATCAGTGAGCACAGGGGGCTTGTGACAGATACGCAGTATTTT	CAISEHRGLVTDTQYF
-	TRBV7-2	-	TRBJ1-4	TGTGCCAGCAGCTTAGGGGCAGGGAGGGGCAATGAAAAACTGTTTTTT	CASSLGAGRGNEKLFF
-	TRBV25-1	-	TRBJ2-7	TGTGCCAGCAGTGAATATGAAGCTAGCGAGCAGTACTTC	CASSEYEASEQYF
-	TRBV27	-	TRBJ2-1	TGTGCCAGCAGTCGAGAGGACAGGGCGAGGGGGGAGGGCTACAATGAGCAGTTCTTC	CASSREDRARGEGYNEQFF
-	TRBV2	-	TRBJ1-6	TGTGCCAGCAGGGCCAGGACCAATTCACCCCTCCACTTT	CASRARTNSPLHF
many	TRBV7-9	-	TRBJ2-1	TGTGCCAGCAGCTCCGAAAACTCGCGGGCATACAATGAGCAGTTCTTC	CASSSENSRAYNEQFF
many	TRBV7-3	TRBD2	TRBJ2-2	TGTGCCAGCAGCTTAAGGGGCGGGAGGAACACCGGGGAGCTGTTTTTT	CASSLRGGRNTGELFF
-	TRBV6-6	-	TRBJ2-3	TGTGCCAGCAGGTCGTCGGCCGCTAGCACAGATACGCAGTATTTT	CASRSSAASTDTQYF
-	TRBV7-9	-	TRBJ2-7	TGTGCCAGCAGCCCACGGGACACGAAGTACGAGCAGTACTTC	CASSPRDTKYEQYF
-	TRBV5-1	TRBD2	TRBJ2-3	TGCGCCAGCAGCCCGGCGCGGGAGGGCCGCGGTTCTCGAAGCACAGATACGCAGTATTTT	CASSPAREGRGSRSTDTQYF
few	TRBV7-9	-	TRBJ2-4	TGTGCCAGCAGCTTAGCCTGGGACCAAAACATTCAGTACTTC	CASSLAWDQNIQYF
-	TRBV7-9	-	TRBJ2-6	TGTGCCAGCAGCTTGGGGACGGGGTTTTTCGGGGCCAACGTCCTGACTTTC	CASSLGTGFFGANVLTF
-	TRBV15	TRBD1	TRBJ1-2	TGTGCCACCAGCAGGAACCGGGACAGGGAACACTACACCTTC	CATSRNRDREHYTF
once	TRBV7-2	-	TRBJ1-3	TGTGCCAGCAGCTTAATTTCAGGATCTGGAAACACCATATATTTT	CASSLISGSGNTIYF
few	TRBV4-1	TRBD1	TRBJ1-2	TGCGCCAGCAGCCAGGGGACAGGCGATAACTATGGCTACACCTTC	CASSQGTGDNYGYTF
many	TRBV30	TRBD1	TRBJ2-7	TGTGCCTGGAGGGGGCAGGGGGCGTTGACGGCCTACGAGCAGTACTTC	CAWRGQGALTAYEQYF
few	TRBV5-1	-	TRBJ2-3	TGCGCCAGCAGCCTATGGACAGCGAGCACAGATACGCAGTATTTT	CASSLWTASTDTQYF
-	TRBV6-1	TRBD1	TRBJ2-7	TGTGCCACCTCAAGCGGACAGGGGACCTACGAGCAGTACTTC	CATSSGQGTYEQYF
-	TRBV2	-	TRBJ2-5	TGTGCCAGCAGGAGGGGTATAGCACCCAGTACAGAAGAGACCCAGTACTTC	CASRRGIAPSTEETQYF
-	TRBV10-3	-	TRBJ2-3	TGTGCCATCAGCAGGGGGGAGGGCACAGATACGCAGTATTTT	CAISRGEGTDTQYF
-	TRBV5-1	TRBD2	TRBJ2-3	TGCGCCAGCAGCTACACCGGGACTAGCGGCCTCACAGGTACGCAGTATTTT	CASSYTGTSGLTGTQYF
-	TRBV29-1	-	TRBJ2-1	TGCAGCGTTGACGCCCCCTGGAGGGAGCAGTTCTTC	CSVDAPWREQFF
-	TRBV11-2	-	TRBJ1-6	TGTGCCAGCAGCCCACAGGGAAATTCACCCCTCCACTTT	CASSPQGNSPLHF
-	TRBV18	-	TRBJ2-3	TGTGCCAGCTCACCACCGAGCGACCCGACCGGAGGATATACGCAGTATTTT	CASSPPSDPTGGYTQYF
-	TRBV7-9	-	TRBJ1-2	TGTGCCAGCAGCTTAGAGTACACCGCTAACTATGGCTACACCTTC	CASSLEYTANYGYTF
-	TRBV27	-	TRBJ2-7	TGTGCCAGCAGTTTAAAAGGGCAGGGGGGGGAGCAGTACTTC	CASSLKGQGGEQYF
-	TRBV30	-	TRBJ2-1	TGTGCCTGGAGTGTCGACATTACCAATGAGCAGTTCTTC	CAWSVDITNEQFF
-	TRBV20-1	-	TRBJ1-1	TGCAGTGCTCGATCGAACACTGAAGCTTTCTTT	CSARSNTEAFF
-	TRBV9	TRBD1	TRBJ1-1	TGTGCCAGCAGCGGGGGACAGTCAATCGAAGCTTTCTTT	CASSGGQSIEAFF
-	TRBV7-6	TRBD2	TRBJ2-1	TGTGCCAGCAGCCCTACCGCGGGGACTAGCGGGTTTTCCTACAATGAGCAGTTCTTC	CASSPTAGTSGFSYNEQFF
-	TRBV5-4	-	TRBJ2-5	TGTGCCAGCAGCTTGGCCTCCGGGGGCGGTGAGACCCAGTACTTC	CASSLASGGGETQYF
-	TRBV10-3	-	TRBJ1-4	TGTGCCATCAGTGAGTCTGGGGAAAAACTGTTTTTT	CAISESGEKLFF
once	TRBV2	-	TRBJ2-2	TGTGCCAGCAGTGAAGGAATCAGCACACCAACCGGGGAGCTGTTTTTT	CASSEGISTPTGELFF